Given below is one T cell receptor beta chain in context. What it binds is not known. This sample stems from a study of vaccination effects on CD4 cells after COVID-19. Study findings and constraints: Only a few convalescent patients and no early post-infection timepoints featured in the study.

This CDR3 contains 13 residues. With 0 bases removed from V and 6 bases from J, the gap between germline ends came to 6 bases. The germline CDR1 and CDR2 sequences are MNHEY and SVGAGI. Generated by immunoSEQ multiplex PCR, the TCRdb table keeps only in-frame clones and is missing some. The sample has about 24,000 clones; around 81% are singletons. Antigen-specific CD4+ T cells were expanded with viral peptide pools in the ViraFEST assay before sequencing. Following an approximately ten-day culture, CD4+ T cells were purified. It was two doses of either the BNT162b2 or mRNA-1273 vaccine that participants received. Cultures used roughly 2.2 million PBMC per well, 9 to 10 IU/ml IL-2 and around 9.8 ug/ml peptides.

This chain connects TRBV6-5 to TRBJ1-5, with unresolved D. The sequencing used CD4+ T cells from PBMCs cultured with SARS-CoV-2 spike peptides, collected after COVID-19 vaccination. This sequence was found in a human donor who received a COVID-19 vaccine. Some clones in this sample may be carry-over from other donors' samples. CDR3 region: CASSYSAGQPQHF. The CDR3 DNA sequence: TGTGCCAGCAGTTACTCGGCGGGTCAGCCCCAGCATTTT.